One and the same sample provided the 16 T cell receptor beta chains below, sequenced in a study of shared clonotypes between healthy human individuals. Measured with immunoSEQ multiplex PCR; TCRdb has only the in-frame clones, and not every one. This table has a few million clones, approximately 96% appearing once. Material for sequencing was naive CD4+ T cells sorted from blood. As for subset: CD45RA+ positively selected. The receptor source for this set is a man between 18 and 29 years old in good health.

The chain uses TRBV5-1 and TRBJ1-1; TRBD1 agrees at 8 bases. The trim removed 9 bases at V and 3 bases at J, leaving 7 bases unmatched. The CDR3 sequence is 13 residues long. Germline CDR1 SGHRS, CDR2 YFSETQ. For the CDR3, the DNA is TGCGCCACCCTACAGGGGGGGGACACTGAAGCTTTCTTT. It translates to CATLQGGDTEAFF.

The DNA of the CDR3 is TGCGCCAGCAGCCTAAGGACAGGGCCCTACGAGCAGTACTTC. Translated, it gives CASSLRTGPYEQYF. The chain recombines TRBV4-1 with TRBJ2-7; TRBD1 agrees at 8 bases. CDR1 MGHRA and CDR2 YSYEKL come from the germline V gene. This CDR3 is built from 14 residues. V was clipped by 4 bases and J by 2 bases; unmatched bases: 4.

This chain uses TRBV30 with TRBJ2-5; 9 nucleotides agree with TRBD2. The CDR3 has 14 residues. Germline CDR1 is GTSNPN and CDR2 is SVGIG (reference sequence). V lost 2 bases to trimming and J lost 2 bases; unmatched junction nucleotides: 3. CDR3 in amino acids: CAWSKTSGQETQYF. CDR3 DNA: TGTGCCTGGAGTAAAACTAGCGGGCAAGAGACCCAGTACTTC.

The chain couples TRBV6-1 to TRBJ2-1; 9 bases match TRBD1. The CDR3 covers 15 residues. Looked up from germline, CDR1 is MNHNS and CDR2 is SASEGT. The trim removed 5 bases at V and 9 bases at J, leaving 11 bases unmatched. This CDR3 reads CASSNRDRVLGEQFF. Here the CDR3 DNA reads TGTGCCAGCAGTAACCGGGACAGGGTTCTTGGTGAGCAGTTCTTC.

The J gene is TRBJ2-6, the V gene TRBV6-6; 7 nucleotides align to TRBD2. The CDR3 is made up of 15 amino acids. V gave up 2 bases and J gave up 2 bases; unmatched junction bases: 0. Germline CDR1 is MNHNY and CDR2 is SVGAGI (reference sequence). In DNA, the CDR3 is TGTGCCAGCAGTTACGGGGGGGCTGGGGCCAACGTCCTGACTTTC. Translation: CASSYGGAGANVLTF.

The V gene is TRBV28, the J gene TRBJ2-5; no reliable D call. Trimming took 7 bases from V and 5 from J, leaving 11 bases between them. CDR3 length: 12 amino acids. Germline V gene data show CDR1 as MDHEN and CDR2 as SYDVKM. The CDR3: CASTKGPETQYF. DNA for the CDR3: TGTGCCAGCACCAAGGGCCCCGAGACCCAGTACTTC.

This clone was seen a single time. The chain carries TRBV27 and TRBJ1-1; D possibly corresponds to TRBD1 (5 bases). CDR1 is MNHEY and CDR2 is SMNVEV in the germline V gene (reference sequence). Trimming took 6 bases from V and 1 from J, leaving 15 bases between them. CDR3 length: 15 residues. The CDR3 loop reads CASRIFRDGNTEAFF. The CDR3 nucleotides read TGTGCCAGCAGGATTTTCAGGGACGGGAACACTGAAGCTTTCTTT.

The chain links TRBV6-5 to TRBJ2-2; weak D call: TRBD2 (6 bases). With 2 bases removed from V and 3 bases from J, the gap between germline ends came to 10 bases. The CDR3 contains 15 residues. Germline V gene lookup returns CDR1 MNHEY and CDR2 SVGAGI. The CDR3: CASSYGGGHTGELFF. DNA of the CDR3: TGTGCCAGCAGTTACGGGGGAGGCCACACCGGGGAGCTGTTTTTT.

The chain recombines TRBV5-1 with TRBJ2-3, with 7 bases lining up with TRBD1. The V gene's germline CDR1 is SGHRS and CDR2 YFSETQ. V lost 5 bases, J lost 5 bases, and 11 bases stayed unmatched. The CDR3 is made up of 15 amino acids. CDR3 sequence (DNA): TGCGCCAGCAGTTTCCGGGACAGTACACAAGATACGCAGTATTTT. This gives the protein CASSFRDSTQDTQYF.

The J gene is TRBJ1-1, the V gene TRBV11-2; D might be TRBD1 (6 bases). Germline V gene sequence: CDR1 SGHAT, CDR2 FQNNGV. V dropped 1 base and J dropped 5 bases, with 14 bases sitting between them. This CDR3 has 15 residues. CDR3 in DNA: TGTGCCAGCAGCTTAGCATTTCAGGGGAGGACTGAAGCTTTCTTT. It codes for CASSLAFQGRTEAFF.

J is TRBJ2-1 and V is TRBV27; 9 nucleotides line up with TRBD2. CDR3 length equals 15 residues. CDR1 and CDR2 (germline): MNHEY, SMNVEV (reference sequence). V lost 5 bases and J lost 8; bases outside the gene matches: 10. CDR3 protein: CASSIGAGGPYEQFF. CDR3 sequence (DNA): TGTGCCAGCAGTATTGGCGCGGGAGGGCCTTATGAGCAGTTCTTC.

The CDR3 nucleotides read TGCGCCAGCAGCCACCCCCTACTGCAGCATTATAGCAATCAGCCCCAGCATTTT. Its translation is CASSHPLLQHYSNQPQHF. The chain is built from TRBV5-1 and TRBJ1-5; D remains unclear. The CDR3 totals 18 residues. V lost 4 bases and J 0 bases, leaving 20 bases between the germline ends. Germline V gene data show CDR1 as SGHRS and CDR2 as YFSETQ.

The chain employs TRBV4-1 and TRBJ2-1; the match to TRBD2 covers 9 bases. Germline loops: CDR1 MGHRA, CDR2 YSYEKL. This CDR3 is built from 19 residues. V dropped 4 bases and J dropped 1; count of bases not matched to a gene: 14. CDR3 sequence (DNA): TGCGCCAGCAGCCTCGCCGCTAGCGGGATTGTCAAGTCCTACAATGAGCAGTTCTTC. This translates into CASSLAASGIVKSYNEQFF.

This chain uses TRBV10-3 with TRBJ1-2; D not certain. Trimming removed 0 bases from V and 6 bases from J, with 8 bases in between. Germline CDR1 is ENHRY and CDR2 is SYGVKD. This CDR3 region has 13 residues. The DNA for the CDR3 is TGTGCCATCAGTGAGTCCCCGGTACATGGCTACACCTTC. Its translation: CAISESPVHGYTF.

The V and J genes are TRBV11-2 and TRBJ2-3; 7 nucleotides line up with TRBD2. The germline CDR1 and CDR2 sequences are SGHAT and FQNNGV. The CDR3 loop spans 15 amino acids. V gave up 4 bases and J gave up 2 bases; unmatched junction bases: 6. The CDR3 DNA reads as TGTGCCAGCAGCTCCCAGCGGGAATCCACAGATACGCAGTATTTT. Translation gives CASSSQRESTDTQYF.

In regard to this clone: Other DNA sequences in the sample encode the same CDR3. The V and J genes are TRBV7-9 and TRBJ2-7; 14 bases line up with TRBD2. Germline V gives CDR1 SEHNR, CDR2 FQNEAQ (reference sequence). CDR3 length: 15 residues. With 5 bases clipped from V and 2 bases from J, the junction kept 2 bases outside the gene matches. Here the CDR3 reads CASSPTSGRAYEQYF. CDR3 coding DNA: TGTGCCAGCAGCCCGACTAGCGGGAGGGCCTACGAGCAGTACTTC.